This T cell receptor (beta chain) was sequenced in a study of T cells after yellow fever vaccination. Study overall: With SMART-Seq v4 Ultra Low Input, the fractions containing low cell numbers were prepared.

As regards this clonotype: Antigen unknown.

Universal primer sites and UMIs were introduced during 5'RACE template-switching synthesis of TCR cDNA. One entry per CDR3 protein results from TCRdb running MiXCR on the 5' RACE reads. This table has around 340,000 distinct CDR3 sequences, 8.7% appearing once. Findings of the study overall: The presence of abundant clonotypes contaminating from the bulk population was possible in FACS-sorted repertoires. Boosting was followed by the reappearance of most primary-vaccination clones (approximately 97% CD4, about 88% CD8).

The sequence was obtained from a man aged 18-30 years who received the YFV17D yellow fever vaccine. This sample comprised PBMCs, obtained on the day of the first yellow fever vaccination.

The CDR3 bases are TGTGCCACTAGACTAGCGCTTAGCACAGATACGCAGTATTTT. Its protein is CATRLALSTDTQYF. The rearrangement joins TRBV6-1 to TRBJ2-3, with 8 bases aligning to TRBD2. Germline V gives CDR1 MNHNS, CDR2 SASEGT. This CDR3 is 14 amino acids long. Trimming cost V 10 bases and J 0 bases; bases outside gene matches: 6.